Listed below are T cell receptor beta chains from one sample, sequenced in a study of regulatory T cells in long-lasting Graves disease. TCRdb analysed the multiplex PCR reads with MiXCR anew, one entry per CDR3 protein. Counted here are 350,000 to 550,000 distinct CDR3 sequences, just under 15% occurring once; the ten biggest clones make up around 17%. These records were also assigned to another study, of T cells in Graves' hyperthyroidism and ophthalmopathy.

The material sequenced was peripheral blood mononuclear cells (PBMCs), taken at new diagnosis, from a patient treated with antithyroid drugs. The source of these receptors is a woman in her 30s with Graves disease. CDR3s include the opening cysteine and the closing phenylalanine or tryptophan. A D gene is named only where the DNA matches it firmly. Size is stated for part of the rows, as once, few or many counts, or as a class when the clone is expanded.

d_call j_call v_call clone_size cdr3_nt cdr3_aa
NA TRBJ1-2 TRBV28 many TGTGCCAGCGGGGGTCAGGGACCGCTCTATGGCTACACCTTC CASGGQGPLYGYTF
NA TRBJ2-7 TRBV19 NA TGTGCCAGTAGTACCGGGGCTGGGCTATACGAGCAGTACTTC CASSTGAGLYEQYF
TRBD2 TRBJ2-2 TRBV12-3/TRBV12-4 many TGTGCCAGCGCCTCGGGAGGGGCCACCGGGGAGCTGTTTTTT CASASGGATGELFF
TRBD1 TRBJ1-1 TRBV7-8 many TGTGCCAGCAGCCCACAGACAGGGGGGCCTGAAGCTTTCTTT CASSPQTGGPEAFF
NA TRBJ2-1 TRBV20-1 few TGCAGTGCTAGAGGGGCGGGACTCCACTACAATGAGCAGTTCTTC CSARGAGLHYNEQFF
TRBD1 TRBJ1-2 TRBV27 NA TGTGCCAGCAGCTTCTCTTTCCGAGGGGACAGGATGGGCGGCTACACCTTC CASSFSFRGDRMGGYTF
NA TRBJ1-6 TRBV20-1 many TGCAGTGCGCGACCGGACGGAAATTCACCCCTCCACTTT CSARPDGNSPLHF
TRBD1 TRBJ2-1 TRBV6-2/TRBV6-3 many TGTGCCAGCAGTGTAGGGCACGGGACAGGGAAGAATGAGCAGTTCTTC CASSVGHGTGKNEQFF
TRBD1 TRBJ1-1 TRBV5-6 many TGTGCCAGCAGCTTTCCGACAGGGGCAGGGGCTTTCTTT CASSFPTGAGAFF
TRBD2 TRBJ2-7 TRBV20-1 many TGCAGTGCTAGAGCAATGACTAGCGGGAGCGGCGAGCAGTACTTC CSARAMTSGSGEQYF
TRBD1 TRBJ2-1 TRBV7-9 few TGTGCCAGCAGGATCGACAGGGGGGACAATGAGCAGTTCTTC CASRIDRGDNEQFF
NA TRBJ1-3 TRBV12-3/TRBV12-4 NA TGTGCCAGCAGTTTAATGGGCGGGGGGGCTGGAAACACCATATATTTT CASSLMGGGAGNTIYF
TRBD1 TRBJ2-7 TRBV16 many TGTGCCAGCAGCCAATCGCGGACAGGAGTTTACGAGCAGTACTTC CASSQSRTGVYEQYF
TRBD1 TRBJ2-1 TRBV18 NA TGTGCCAGCTCACCGAGGGGGCTAGGTTACAATGAGCAGTTCTTC CASSPRGLGYNEQFF
NA TRBJ1-1 TRBV18 many TGTGCCAGCTCACCACAGAAATACACTGAAGCTTTCTTT CASSPQKYTEAFF
NA TRBJ2-1 TRBV10-2 few TGCGCCAGCACGGGGGCTCAGTGGGCAGAAGTCAATGAGCAGTTCTTC CASTGAQWAEVNEQFF
NA TRBJ2-3 TRBV13 many TGTGCCAGCAGCCAACGGGCAACCAGATTCACAGATACGCAGTATTTT CASSQRATRFTDTQYF
NA TRBJ2-7 TRBV10-3 NA TGTGCCATCAGTGCTGAGGGCAGGAGCTCCTACGAGCAGTACTTC CAISAEGRSSYEQYF
TRBD2 TRBJ2-1 TRBV28 NA TGTGCCAGCAGCGTTGCGGGAGGGTCCCTTATCAATGAGCAGTTCTTC CASSVAGGSLINEQFF
TRBD2 TRBJ2-2 TRBV20-1 many TGCAGTGCTAGAGATTTTCGACTAGCGGGAGGTCTCGGGGAGCTGTTTTTT CSARDFRLAGGLGELFF
NA TRBJ2-4 TRBV29-1 few TGCAGCGTTGCTTCCAATTTAGCCAAAAACATTCAGTACTTC CSVASNLAKNIQYF
NA TRBJ1-1 TRBV24-1 many TGTGCCACCAGGAGCGGACACGTGCTCACTGAAGCTTTCTTT CATRSGHVLTEAFF
TRBD1 TRBJ2-2 TRBV12-5 many TGTGCTAGTGGTACCCGTCCAGGGGGCGGCACCGGGGAGCTGTTTTTT CASGTRPGGGTGELFF
NA TRBJ1-1 TRBV20-1 many TGCAGTGCTAGATCTCCGGGGGGCCGGGGAACTGAAGCTTTCTTT CSARSPGGRGTEAFF
TRBD1 TRBJ2-5 TRBV4-1 few TGCGCCAGCAGCCAAGGGACAGGCACGGGGGAGACCCAGTACTTC CASSQGTGTGETQYF
NA TRBJ2-7 TRBV6-1 NA TGTGCCATCACCGAGGGAACCGAACAGTACTTC CAITEGTEQYF
NA TRBJ1-2 TRBV20-1 few TGCAGTGCTAGCGTCAGGGGAAGGGATGGCTACACCTTC CSASVRGRDGYTF
NA TRBJ2-3 TRBV6-5 NA TGTGCCAGCAGTTACGAAGGACGGATAAGCACAGATACGCAGTATTTT CASSYEGRISTDTQYF
NA TRBJ2-7 TRBV6-2/TRBV6-3 few TGTGCCAGCAGAGCCCTAACTAGAAAACTCTCCTACGAGCAGTACTTC CASRALTRKLSYEQYF
NA TRBJ1-1 TRBV20-1 NA TGCAGTGCTAGAGATCTCAGGGACCGAAACACTGAAGCTTTCTTT CSARDLRDRNTEAFF
TRBD2 TRBJ2-1 TRBV11-2 many TGTGCCAGCACTCCGAAGCGGGAGAGACCTAATGAGCAGTTCTTC CASTPKRERPNEQFF
NA TRBJ2-7 TRBV7-9 many TGTGCCAGCACCCCCGGGACCCTTTCCTACGAGCAGTACTTC CASTPGTLSYEQYF
TRBD2 TRBJ2-1 TRBV9 NA TGTGCCAGCACCGCGGGGACTAGCGCCTACAATGAGCAGTTCTTC CASTAGTSAYNEQFF
NA TRBJ2-1 TRBV4-1 NA TGCGCCAGCAGCCAGGGGATGGGTGAGCAGTTCTTC CASSQGMGEQFF
TRBD2 TRBJ2-3 TRBV9 NA TGTGCCAGCAGCCCTAGCGGGAGGATCATCGATACGCAGTATTTT CASSPSGRIIDTQYF
NA TRBJ2-7 TRBV2 many TGTGCCAGCAGTGAAATAAACGAGCAGTACTTC CASSEINEQYF
TRBD2 TRBJ2-1 TRBV19 few TGTGCCAGTAGTTCGAGACTAGCGGGAGTTAATGAGCAGTTCTTC CASSSRLAGVNEQFF
NA TRBJ2-1 TRBV29-1 many TGCAGCGTTGAAAGCGACACCTACAATGAGCAGTTCTTC CSVESDTYNEQFF
TRBD1 TRBJ2-5 TRBV5-6 few TGTGCCAGCAGCTTGTTTCCCTCAGGGGGCTGGGAGACCCAGTACTTC CASSLFPSGGWETQYF
TRBD1 TRBJ2-6 TRBV18 NA TGTGCCAACTCACCAAACCCCGGGACAGGGGACTCCTCTGGGGCCAACGTCCTGACTTTC CANSPNPGTGDSSGANVLTF
NA TRBJ2-1 TRBV5-8 NA TGTGCCAGCAGCTTGAATGGAGGTGTGGGTGAGCAGTTCTTC CASSLNGGVGEQFF
NA TRBJ2-5 TRBV12-3/TRBV12-4 many TGTGCCAGCAGCTCAACGGCAGAGACCCAGTACTTC CASSSTAETQYF
TRBD1 TRBJ2-6 TRBV2 many TGTGCCGGGACAGGAGCGAAGGGGGCCAACGTCCTGACTTTC CAGTGAKGANVLTF
NA TRBJ1-5 TRBV6-1 few TGTGCCAGCAGTGAGGGGGCGATTAGCAATCAGCCCCAGCATTTT CASSEGAISNQPQHF
TRBD2 TRBJ2-5 TRBV14 few TGTGCCAGCAGCCAAGCTAGCGGGAGTAGTGAGACCCAGTACTTC CASSQASGSSETQYF
TRBD1 TRBJ1-5 TRBV28 many TGTGCCAGCAGTCCCCAGACAGGGGGCGGGCAGCCCCAGCATTTT CASSPQTGGGQPQHF
NA TRBJ1-4 TRBV10-3 few TGTGCCATCAGGATGGACGAAAATGAAAAACTGTTTTTT CAIRMDENEKLFF
NA TRBJ2-7 TRBV19 few TGTGCCAGTAGTATATTAGCGCGATTTGGAGAGCAGTACTTC CASSILARFGEQYF
TRBD1 TRBJ1-1 TRBV5-1 many TGCGCCAGCAGCAAAGACAGGGTTCAAGGGACTGAAGCTTTCTTT CASSKDRVQGTEAFF
NA TRBJ1-1 TRBV12-3/TRBV12-4 many TGTGCCAGCAGGGAGGGGAGTAACACTGAAGCTTTCTTT CASREGSNTEAFF
NA TRBJ1-1 TRBV20-1 many TGCAGTGCTAGAGCTTCAACTACCAACGGGGACCCTGAAGCTTTCTTT CSARASTTNGDPEAFF
NA TRBJ2-1 TRBV12-3/TRBV12-4 many TGTGCCAGCACCCGGAGCGAACGCTCCTACAATGAGCAGTTCTTC CASTRSERSYNEQFF
TRBD2 TRBJ2-1 TRBV24-1 few TGTGCCACCAGTGAAGGCGGGAGGTCCTACAATGAGCAGTTCTTC CATSEGGRSYNEQFF
NA TRBJ2-5 TRBV28 NA TGTGCCAGCAGTCCCCACGGTTTAGCGCCACATCGAGAGACCCAGTACTTC CASSPHGLAPHRETQYF